These 5 T cell receptor beta chains were all obtained from the same sample, sequenced in a study of shared clonotypes between healthy human individuals (dated by TCRdb to the early 2020s). Preparation of the library involved the immunoSEQ multiplex PCR assay. The clones in this table, taken by TCRdb from immuneACCESS, are in-frame only. Not every clone is retained; where verified, under half of the shortfall comes from an unresolved V gene, and the cause of the rest is unknown. In all, the sample holds about 2.4 million clones, and around nine tenths of those were seen once. Jointly, the top ten make up 0.14% of the sample. The sequenced sample consisted of naive CD4+ T cells sorted from blood. The meaning of the sample's cell subset or site label: CD45RA+ positively selected. The receptor source for this set is a young man in good health.

V and J are TRBV28 and TRBJ2-7; weak D call: TRBD2 (6 bases). The CDR3 has 14 amino acids. Germline lookup yields CDR1 MDHEN and CDR2 SYDVKM. The V gene lost 8 bases and the J gene lost 2 bases, with 16 bases spanning the gap. DNA for the CDR3: TGTGCCAGCCTACGGAGGGGAACCCCCTACGAGCAGTACTTC. Translating gives CASLRRGTPYEQYF.

The rearrangement uses TRBV13 and TRBJ2-1; 8 bases are shared with TRBD2. This CDR3 is 15 amino acids long. Unmatched junction bases numbered 4, after V lost 0 bases and J lost 6 bases. The germline V gene has CDR1 PRHDT and CDR2 FYEKMQ (reference sequence). CDR3 DNA sequence: TGTGCCAGCAGCTTAGGTGGGACTAGGTTCAATGAGCAGTTCTTC. Its translation is CASSLGGTRFNEQFF. Together with reference TRBV13 and TRBJ2-1, the CDR3 gives the full variable domain: AAGVIQSPRHLIKEKRETATLKCYPIPRHDTVYWYQQGPGQDPQFLISFYEKMQSDKGSIPDRFSAQQFSDYHSELNMSSLELGDSALYFCASSLGGTRFNEQFFGPGTRLTVL.

This rearrangement joins TRBV28 to TRBJ2-3; TRBD2 agrees at 15 bases. The CDR3 has 18 residues. Germline values: CDR1 MDHEN, CDR2 SYDVKM. V was pared by 3 bases and J by 2 bases, with 6 bases of the junction left unmatched. The CDR3 reads CASSFSGLAGGSTDTQYF. The CDR3 nucleotides read TGTGCCAGCAGTTTCAGCGGACTAGCGGGGGGGTCCACAGATACGCAGTATTTT. Complete variable domain (other parts from reference TRBV28 and TRBJ2-3): DVKVTQSSRYLVKRTGEKVFLECVQDMDHENMFWYRQDPGLGLRLIYFSYDVKMKEKGDIPEGYSVSREKKERFSLILESASTNQTSMYLCASSFSGLAGGSTDTQYFGPGTRLTVL.

The gene calls are TRBV11-2 and TRBJ2-1; D remains unclear. Germline V gene sequence: CDR1 SGHAT, CDR2 FQNNGV. The V and J ends lost 3 bases and 8 bases respectively, with 14 bases between them. CDR3 length: 14 amino acids. CDR3 region: CASSFSAPGHEQFF. The CDR3 nucleotides are TGTGCCAGCAGCTTCTCCGCCCCGGGTCATGAGCAGTTCTTC.

The chain couples TRBV12-1 to TRBJ2-4; TRBD1 was called by the table and not checked on the DNA. TRBV12-1 represents a pseudogene. The CDR3 covers 17 residues. The CDR3 here is CASSSPWGGRGKNIQYF. For the CDR3, the DNA is TGTGCCAGCAGCTCCCCTTGGGGCGGACGCGGCAAAAACATTCAGTACTTC.